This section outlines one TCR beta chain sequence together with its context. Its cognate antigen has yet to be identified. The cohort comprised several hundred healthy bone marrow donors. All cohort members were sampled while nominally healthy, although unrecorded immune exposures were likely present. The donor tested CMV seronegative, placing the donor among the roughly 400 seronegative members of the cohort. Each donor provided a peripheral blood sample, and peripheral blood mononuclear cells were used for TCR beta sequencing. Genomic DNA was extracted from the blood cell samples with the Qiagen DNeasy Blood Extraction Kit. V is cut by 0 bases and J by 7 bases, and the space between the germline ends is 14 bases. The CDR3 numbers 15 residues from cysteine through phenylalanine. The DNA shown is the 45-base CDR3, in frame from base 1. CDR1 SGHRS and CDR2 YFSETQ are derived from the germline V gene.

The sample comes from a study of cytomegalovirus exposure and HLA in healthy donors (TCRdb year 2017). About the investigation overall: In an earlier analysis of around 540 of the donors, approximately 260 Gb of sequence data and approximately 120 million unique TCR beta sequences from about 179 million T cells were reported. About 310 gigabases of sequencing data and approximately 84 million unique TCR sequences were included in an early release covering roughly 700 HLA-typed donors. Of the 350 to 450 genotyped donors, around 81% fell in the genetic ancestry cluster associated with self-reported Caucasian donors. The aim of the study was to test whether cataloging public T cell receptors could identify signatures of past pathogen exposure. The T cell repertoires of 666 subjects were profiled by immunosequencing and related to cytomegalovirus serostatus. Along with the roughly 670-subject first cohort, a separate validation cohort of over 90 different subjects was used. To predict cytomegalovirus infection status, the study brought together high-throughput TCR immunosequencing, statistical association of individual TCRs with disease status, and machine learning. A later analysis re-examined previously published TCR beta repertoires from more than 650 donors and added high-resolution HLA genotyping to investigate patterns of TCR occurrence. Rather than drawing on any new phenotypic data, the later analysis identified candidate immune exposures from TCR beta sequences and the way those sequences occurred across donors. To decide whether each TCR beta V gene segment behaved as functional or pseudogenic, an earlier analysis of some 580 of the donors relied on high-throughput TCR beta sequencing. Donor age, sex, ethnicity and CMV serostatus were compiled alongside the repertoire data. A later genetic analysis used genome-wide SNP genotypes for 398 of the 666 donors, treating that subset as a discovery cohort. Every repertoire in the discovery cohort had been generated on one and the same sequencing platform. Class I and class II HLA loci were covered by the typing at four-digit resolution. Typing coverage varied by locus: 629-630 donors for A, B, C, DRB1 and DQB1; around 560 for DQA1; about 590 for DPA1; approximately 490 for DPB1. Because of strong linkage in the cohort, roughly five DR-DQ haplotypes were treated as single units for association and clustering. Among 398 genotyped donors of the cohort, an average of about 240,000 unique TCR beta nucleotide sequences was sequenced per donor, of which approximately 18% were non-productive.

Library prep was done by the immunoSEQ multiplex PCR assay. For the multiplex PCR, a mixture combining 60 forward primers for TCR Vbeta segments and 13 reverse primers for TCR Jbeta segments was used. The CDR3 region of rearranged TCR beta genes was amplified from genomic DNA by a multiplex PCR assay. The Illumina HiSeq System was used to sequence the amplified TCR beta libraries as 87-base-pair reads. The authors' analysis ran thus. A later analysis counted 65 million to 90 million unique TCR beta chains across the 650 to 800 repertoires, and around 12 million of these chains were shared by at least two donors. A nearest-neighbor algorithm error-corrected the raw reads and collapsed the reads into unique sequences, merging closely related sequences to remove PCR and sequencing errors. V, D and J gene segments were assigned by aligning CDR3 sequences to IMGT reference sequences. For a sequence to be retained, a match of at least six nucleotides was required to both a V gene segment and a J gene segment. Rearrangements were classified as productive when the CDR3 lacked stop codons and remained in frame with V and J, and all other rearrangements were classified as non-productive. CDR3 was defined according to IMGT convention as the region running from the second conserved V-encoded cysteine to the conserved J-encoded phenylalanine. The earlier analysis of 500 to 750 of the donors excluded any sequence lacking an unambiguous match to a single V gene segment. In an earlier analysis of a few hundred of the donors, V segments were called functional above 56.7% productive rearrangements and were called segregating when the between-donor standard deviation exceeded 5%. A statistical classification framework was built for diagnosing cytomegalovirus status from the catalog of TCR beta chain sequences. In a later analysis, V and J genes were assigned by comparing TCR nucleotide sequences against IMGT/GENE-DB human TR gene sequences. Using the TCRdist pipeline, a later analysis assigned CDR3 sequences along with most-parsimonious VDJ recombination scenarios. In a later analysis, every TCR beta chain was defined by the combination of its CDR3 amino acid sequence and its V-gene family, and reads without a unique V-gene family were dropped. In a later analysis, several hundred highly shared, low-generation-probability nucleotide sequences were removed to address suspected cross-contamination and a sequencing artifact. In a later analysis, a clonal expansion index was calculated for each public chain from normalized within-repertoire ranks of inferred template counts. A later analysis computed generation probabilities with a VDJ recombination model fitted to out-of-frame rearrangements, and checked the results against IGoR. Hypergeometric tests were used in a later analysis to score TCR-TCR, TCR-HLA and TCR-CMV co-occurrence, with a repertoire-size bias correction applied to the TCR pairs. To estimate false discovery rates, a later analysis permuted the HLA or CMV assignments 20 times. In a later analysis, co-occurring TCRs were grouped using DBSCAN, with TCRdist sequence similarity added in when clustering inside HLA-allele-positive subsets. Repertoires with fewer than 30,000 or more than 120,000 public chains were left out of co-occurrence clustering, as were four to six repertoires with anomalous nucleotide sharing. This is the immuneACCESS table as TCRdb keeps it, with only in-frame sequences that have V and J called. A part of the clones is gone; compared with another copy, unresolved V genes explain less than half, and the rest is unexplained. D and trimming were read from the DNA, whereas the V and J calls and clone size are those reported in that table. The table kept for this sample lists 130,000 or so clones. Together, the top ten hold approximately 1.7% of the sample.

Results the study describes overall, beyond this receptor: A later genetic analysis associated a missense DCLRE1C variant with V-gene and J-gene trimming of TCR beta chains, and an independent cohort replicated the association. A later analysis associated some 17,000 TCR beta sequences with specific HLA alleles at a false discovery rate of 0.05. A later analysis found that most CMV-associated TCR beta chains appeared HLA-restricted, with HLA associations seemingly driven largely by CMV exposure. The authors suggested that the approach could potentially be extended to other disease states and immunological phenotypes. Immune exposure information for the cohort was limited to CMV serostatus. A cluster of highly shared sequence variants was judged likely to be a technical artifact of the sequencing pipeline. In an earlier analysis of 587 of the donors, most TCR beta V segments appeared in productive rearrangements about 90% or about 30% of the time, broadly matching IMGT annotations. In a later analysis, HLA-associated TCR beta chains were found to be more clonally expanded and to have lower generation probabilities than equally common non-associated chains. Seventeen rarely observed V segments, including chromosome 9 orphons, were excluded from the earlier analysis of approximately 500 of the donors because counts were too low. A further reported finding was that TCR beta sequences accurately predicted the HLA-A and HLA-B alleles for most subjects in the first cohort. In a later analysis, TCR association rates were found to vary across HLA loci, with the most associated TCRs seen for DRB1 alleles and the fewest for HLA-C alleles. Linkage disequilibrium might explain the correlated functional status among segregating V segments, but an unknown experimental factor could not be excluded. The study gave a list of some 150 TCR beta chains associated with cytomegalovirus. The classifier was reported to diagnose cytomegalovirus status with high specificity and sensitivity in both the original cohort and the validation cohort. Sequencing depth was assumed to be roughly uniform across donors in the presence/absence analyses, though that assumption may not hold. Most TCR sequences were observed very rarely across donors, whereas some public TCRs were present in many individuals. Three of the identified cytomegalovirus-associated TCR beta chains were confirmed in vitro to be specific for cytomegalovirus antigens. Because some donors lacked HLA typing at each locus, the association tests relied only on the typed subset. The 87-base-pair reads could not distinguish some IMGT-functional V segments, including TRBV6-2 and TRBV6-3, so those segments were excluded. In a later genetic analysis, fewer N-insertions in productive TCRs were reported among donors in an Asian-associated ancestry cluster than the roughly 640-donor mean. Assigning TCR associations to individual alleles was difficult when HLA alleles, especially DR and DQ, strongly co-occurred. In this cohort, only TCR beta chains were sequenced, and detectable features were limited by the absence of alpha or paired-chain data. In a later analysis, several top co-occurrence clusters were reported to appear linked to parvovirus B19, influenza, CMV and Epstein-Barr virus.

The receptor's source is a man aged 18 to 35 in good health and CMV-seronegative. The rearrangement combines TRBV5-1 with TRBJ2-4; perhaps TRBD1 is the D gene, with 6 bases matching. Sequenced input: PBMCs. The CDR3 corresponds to CASSLDGQKVNIQYF. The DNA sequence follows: TGCGCCAGCAGCTTGGATGGACAGAAGGTTAACATTCAGTACTTC.